This entry lists 20 T cell receptor beta chains sequenced from one sample in a study of response to subunit inactivated influenza vaccine. TCRdb processed the RT-PCR reads anew with MiXCR; each CDR3 protein has one entry. The sample has roughly 620,000 distinct CDR3 sequences; about 11% are singletons. These same records also appear under a second study, on T cells expressing NK-cell markers. That work states: Researchers built TCR beta cDNA using 5'RACE template switching with UMIs.

The material was PBMCs from blood, obtained on the day of vaccination. The receptors were gathered from a man aged 50-59 years who received an inactivated influenza vaccine.

This clonotype occurred a few times. The gene calls are TRBV4-2 and TRBJ2-7, with 9 bases aligning to TRBD2. The CDR3 is 17 residues long. Germline V gene data show CDR1 as LGHNA and CDR2 as YNFKEQ. Trimming took 4 bases from V and 2 from J; bases not matched to a gene: 12. The CDR3 bases are TGTGCCAGCAGCCGTTATTCAAGCGGGAGGATCACCTACGAGCAGTACTTC. As protein: CASSRYSSGRITYEQYF.

This clonotype appeared a single time. The CDR3: CSARDLRKSGTDTQYF. DNA of the CDR3: TGCAGTGCTAGAGATCTCAGGAAAAGCGGAACAGATACGCAGTATTTT. The chain has TRBV20-1 and TRBJ2-3, with a possible D match to TRBD2 (5 bases). The CDR3 consists of 16 residues. V was shortened by 0 bases and J by 3 bases, with 16 bases between the two germline ends. Looked up from germline, CDR1 is DFQATT and CDR2 is SNEGSKA (reference sequence).

This clonotype appeared a few times. The CDR3 does not end in the conserved phenylalanine or tryptophan, so this is likely a read error. It is unclear where the CDR3 begins or ends on the DNA, so no DNA is shown, and the CDR3 is as TCRdb lists it. The rearrangement uses TRBV7-2 and TRBJ1-2; the D call of TRBD1 is as the table states it, not checked on the DNA. The V gene's germline CDR1 is SGHTA and CDR2 FQGNSA. The CDR3 length equals 14 residues, ends included. CDR3 residues: CASSLNPGGIPLLI.

This clonotype was recorded at least ten times. The chain has TRBV29-1 and TRBJ1-2, with 8 bases lining up with TRBD1. This CDR3 region has 12 residues. Germline CDR1 and CDR2: SQVTM and ANQGSEA. Unmatched junction bases numbered 4, after V lost 6 bases and J lost 4 bases. The CDR3 DNA reads as TGCAGCGTCGACAGGGGTTTCTATGGCTACACCTTC. Translating it yields CSVDRGFYGYTF.

This clonotype was detected only a few times. The gene calls are TRBV6-5 and TRBJ1-6, with 7 bases fitting TRBD1. This CDR3 has 15 amino acids. The V gene end was trimmed by 2 bases and the J gene end by 15 bases; junction bases not matched to a gene: 13. In germline, CDR1 is MNHEY, CDR2 SVGAGI. CDR3 sequence reads: CASSYGTAAGGGLHF. In nucleotides, the CDR3 is TGTGCCAGCAGTTACGGGACAGCAGCGGGCGGGGGCCTCCACTTT.

As to this clonotype: The junction differs from germline at one of its ends, possibly a read error. The V and J genes are TRBV29-1 and TRBJ2-3; 7 nucleotides line up with TRBD1. Germline CDR1 reads SQVTM; CDR2 reads ANQGSEA. This CDR3 has 14 residues. This CDR3 is CSVVHRGITYTQYF. The CDR3 coding sequence is TGCAGCGTTGTACACAGGGGCATCACATATACGCAGTATTTT.

The chain employs TRBV11-3 and TRBJ2-1; 10 bases fit TRBD2. The CDR3 runs 16 residues. Germline V gives CDR1 SGHNT, CDR2 YENEEA. After removal of 2 bases from V and 10 bases from J, the junction contained 11 bases not matched to a gene. In DNA, the CDR3 is TGTGCCAGCAGCTTATCGAGCGGCAGCGGGAGGGGAGAGCAGTTCTTC. Residues: CASSLSSGSGRGEQFF.

This clonotype was observed at least ten times. The genes are TRBV5-1 and TRBJ2-7, with D possibly being TRBD1 (7 bases). Trimming stripped 0 bases from V and 2 bases from J, with 12 bases between. The germline CDR1 and CDR2 sequences are SGHRS and YFSETQ. The CDR3 is made up of 15 amino acids. The CDR3 DNA follows: TGCGCCAGCAGCTTGGTGCCAGGGGGGACCTACGAGCAGTACTTC. Translation gives CASSLVPGGTYEQYF.

This clonotype has a count of ten or more. The chain joins TRBV27 to TRBJ2-2; D is ambiguous. Germline V gives CDR1 MNHEY, CDR2 SMNVEV (reference sequence). The CDR3 length is 12 residues. Trimming took 8 bases from V and 4 from J, leaving 8 bases between them. As DNA, the CDR3 is TGTGCCAGCTCATCGTTCACCGGGGAGCTGTTTTTT. Translated: CASSSFTGELFF.

Here the CDR3 reads CASSDGGANQPQHF. The CDR3 DNA sequence: TGCGCCAGCAGCGACGGGGGAGCGAATCAGCCCCAGCATTTT. The V gene is TRBV5-1, the J gene TRBJ1-5; D might be TRBD1 (5 bases). CDR1 is SGHRS and CDR2 is YFSETQ in the germline V gene. V was trimmed by 4 bases and J by 4 bases, leaving 12 bases between them. The CDR3 has 14 residues.

There are a few counts of this clonotype. The rearrangement joins TRBV5-6 to TRBJ2-4, with unresolved D. Germline loops: CDR1 SGHDT, CDR2 YYEEEE. The CDR3 runs 13 residues. Trimming cost V 7 bases and J 1 base, with 9 bases left between them. The CDR3 DNA follows: TGTGCCAGCCCACTTGGGGCCAAAAACATTCAGTACTTC. Translated: CASPLGAKNIQYF.

This clonotype was seen only a few times. The V and J genes are TRBV12-3 or TRBV12-4 and TRBJ2-1, with D perhaps assigned TRBD1 or TRBD2 (5 bases each). With 1 base removed from V and 3 bases from J, the gap between germline ends came to 13 bases. The CDR3 is 16 amino acids. The CDR3 loop is CASSLVPGTFYNEQFF. CDR3 DNA sequence: TGTGCCAGCAGTTTAGTTCCAGGGACGTTCTACAATGAGCAGTTCTTC.

This clonotype turned up a few times. The V call is TRBV5-1, the J call TRBJ2-7; weak D call: TRBD2 (6 bases). Germline V gene data show CDR1 as SGHRS and CDR2 as YFSETQ. The CDR3 is 14 amino acids. V dropped 0 bases and J dropped 6 bases, with 13 bases sitting between them. The DNA for the CDR3 is TGCGCCAGCAGCTTGGCAGTTCTAGCGAGCGAGCAGTACTTC. It is translated as CASSLAVLASEQYF.

This clonotype was picked up a small number of times. The rearrangement uses TRBV6-6 and TRBJ2-3, with no clear D. V was shortened by 8 bases and J by 4 bases, with 13 bases between the two germline ends. CDR3 length equals 13 residues. Looked up from germline, CDR1 is MNHNY and CDR2 is SVGAGI (reference sequence). CDR3 region: CASLQENSDTQYF. As DNA, the CDR3 is TGTGCCAGCCTACAAGAAAATTCAGATACGCAGTATTTT.

Only a few counts were recorded for this clonotype. V gene TRBV28 combines with J gene TRBJ2-3, with 7 nucleotides matching TRBD1. Germline V CDR1 and CDR2: MDHEN, SYDVKM. The ends lost 2 bases at V and 3 bases at J; junction bases unmatched: 8. The CDR3 is 16 residues long. CDR3 amino acids: CASSLAAETGTDTQYF. The CDR3 region has the DNA TGTGCCAGCAGTTTAGCGGCCGAGACAGGGACAGATACGCAGTATTTT.

This clonotype was recorded a few times. The chain joins TRBV27 to TRBJ2-1; no clear D gene. Germline V lookup: CDR1 MNHEY, CDR2 SMNVEV (reference sequence). V lost 6 bases to trimming and J lost 15 bases, with 21 bases between them. The CDR3 is 13 amino acids. This chain's CDR3 is CASRGRTFTDLFF. CDR3 DNA: TGTGCCAGCAGGGGCCGGACCTTCACCGACCTGTTCTTC.

J is TRBJ2-1 and V is TRBV25-1; D could derive from TRBD1 or TRBD2 (6 bases each). Germline CDR1 and CDR2: MGHDK and SYGVNS. This CDR3 comprises 16 residues. Trimming took 1 base from V and 5 from J, leaving 15 bases between them. The CDR3 region has the DNA TGTGCCAGCAGTGAATCAATGTGGGGGGCCGACAATGAGCAGTTCTTC. It codes for CASSESMWGADNEQFF.

The gene calls are TRBV15 and TRBJ1-5; D gene unclear. Per germline, CDR1 LNHNV and CDR2 YYDKDF (reference sequence). This CDR3 has 15 amino acids. The V end lost 0 bases, the J end lost 8 bases, and 14 bases lay between the germline ends. The CDR3 region has the DNA TGTGCCACCAGCAGAGATGATCCAACGGGAAAGCCCCAGCATTTT. It yields the protein CATSRDDPTGKPQHF.

The chain joins TRBV7-9 to TRBJ2-5; the match to TRBD1 covers 12 bases. Per the germline V gene, CDR1 is SEHNR and CDR2 is FQNEAQ (reference sequence). J lost 5 bases, V lost 5 bases, and 9 bases had no gene match. CDR3 length: 16 amino acids. CDR3 residues: CASSVRDRGRYETQYF. CDR3 nucleotides: TGTGCCAGCAGCGTTCGGGACAGGGGGCGGTATGAGACCCAGTACTTC.

In this sample, this clonotype turned up a few times. The rearrangement uses TRBV6-5 and TRBJ1-1; weak D call: TRBD1 (6 bases). The CDR3 length is 12 residues. Germline-derived CDR1 and CDR2 are MNHEY and SVGAGI. V shed 7 bases and J shed 6 bases, with 12 bases lying between them. CDR3 nucleotide sequence: TGTGCCAGCACTGGGGGGCGGGCTGAAGCTTTCTTT. It specifies CASTGGRAEAFF.